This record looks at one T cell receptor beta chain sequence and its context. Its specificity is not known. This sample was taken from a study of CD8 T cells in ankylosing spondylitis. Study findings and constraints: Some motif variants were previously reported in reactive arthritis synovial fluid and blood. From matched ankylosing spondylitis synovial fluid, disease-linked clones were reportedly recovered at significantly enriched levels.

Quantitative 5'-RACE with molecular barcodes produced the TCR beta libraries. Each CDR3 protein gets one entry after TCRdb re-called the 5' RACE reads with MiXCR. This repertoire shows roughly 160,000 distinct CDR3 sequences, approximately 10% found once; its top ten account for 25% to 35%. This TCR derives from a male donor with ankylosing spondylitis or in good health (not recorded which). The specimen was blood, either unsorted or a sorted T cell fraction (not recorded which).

CDR3 nucleotides: TGTGCCAGCAGTGAACAGCACCAGCCCCAGCATTTT. Protein product: CASSEQHQPQHF. V usage is TRBV6-1 and J usage is TRBJ1-5; D gene unclear. The V gene's germline CDR1 is MNHNS and CDR2 SASEGT. The V and J ends lost 2 bases and 7 bases respectively, with 6 bases between them. This CDR3 has 12 residues.